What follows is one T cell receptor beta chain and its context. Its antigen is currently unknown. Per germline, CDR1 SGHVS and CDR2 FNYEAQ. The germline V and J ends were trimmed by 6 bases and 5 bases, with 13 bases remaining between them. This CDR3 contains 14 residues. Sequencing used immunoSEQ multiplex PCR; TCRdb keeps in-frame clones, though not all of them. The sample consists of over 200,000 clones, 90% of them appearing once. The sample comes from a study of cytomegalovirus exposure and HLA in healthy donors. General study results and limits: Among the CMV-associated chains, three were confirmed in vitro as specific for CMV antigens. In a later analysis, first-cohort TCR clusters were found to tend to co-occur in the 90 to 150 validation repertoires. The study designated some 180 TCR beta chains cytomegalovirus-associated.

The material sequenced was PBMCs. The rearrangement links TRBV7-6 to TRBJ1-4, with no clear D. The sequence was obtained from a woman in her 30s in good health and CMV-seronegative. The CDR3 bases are TGTGCCAGCAGGAAAGAGACCGCCAATGAAAAACTGTTTTTT. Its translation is CASRKETANEKLFF.